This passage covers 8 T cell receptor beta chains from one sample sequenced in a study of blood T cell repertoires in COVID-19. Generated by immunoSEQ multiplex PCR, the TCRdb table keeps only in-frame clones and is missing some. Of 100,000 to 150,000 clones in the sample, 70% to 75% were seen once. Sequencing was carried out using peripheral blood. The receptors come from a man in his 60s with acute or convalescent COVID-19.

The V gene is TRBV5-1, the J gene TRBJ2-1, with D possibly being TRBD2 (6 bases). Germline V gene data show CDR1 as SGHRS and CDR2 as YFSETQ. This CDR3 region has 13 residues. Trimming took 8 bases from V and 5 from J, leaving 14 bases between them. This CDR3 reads CASGLGGNNEQFF. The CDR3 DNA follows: TGCGCCAGTGGTCTAGGCGGGAACAATGAGCAGTTCTTC.

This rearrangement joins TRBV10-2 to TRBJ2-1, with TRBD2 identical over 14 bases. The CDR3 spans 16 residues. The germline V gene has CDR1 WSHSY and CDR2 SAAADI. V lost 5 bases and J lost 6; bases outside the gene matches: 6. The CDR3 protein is CASSYPGLAGVNEQFF. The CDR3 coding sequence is TGCGCCAGCAGTTACCCGGGACTAGCGGGGGTCAATGAGCAGTTCTTC.

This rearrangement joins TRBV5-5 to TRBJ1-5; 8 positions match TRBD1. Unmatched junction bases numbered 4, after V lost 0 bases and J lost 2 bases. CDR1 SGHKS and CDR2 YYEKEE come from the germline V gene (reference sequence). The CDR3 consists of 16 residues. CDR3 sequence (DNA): TGTGCCAGCAGCTTGGAGGCAGGGGGCGGCAATCAGCCCCAGCATTTT. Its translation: CASSLEAGGGNQPQHF.

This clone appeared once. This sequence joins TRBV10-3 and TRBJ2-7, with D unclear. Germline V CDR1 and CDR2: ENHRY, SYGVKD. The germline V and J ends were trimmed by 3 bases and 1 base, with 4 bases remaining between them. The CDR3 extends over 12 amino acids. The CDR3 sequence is CAISDGSYEQYF. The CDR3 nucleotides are TGTGCCATCAGTGACGGGTCCTACGAGCAGTACTTC.

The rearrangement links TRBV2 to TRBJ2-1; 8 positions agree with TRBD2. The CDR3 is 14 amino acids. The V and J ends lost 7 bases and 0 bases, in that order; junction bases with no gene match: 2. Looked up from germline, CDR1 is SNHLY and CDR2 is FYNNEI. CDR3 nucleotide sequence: TGTGCCAGCACCAGCGGGAGCTCCTACAATGAGCAGTTCTTC. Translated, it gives CASTSGSSYNEQFF.

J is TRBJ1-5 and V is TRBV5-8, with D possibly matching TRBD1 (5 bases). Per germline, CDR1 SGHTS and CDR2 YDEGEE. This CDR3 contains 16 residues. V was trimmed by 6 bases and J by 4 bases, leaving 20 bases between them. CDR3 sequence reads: CASTVTLGLVNQPQHF. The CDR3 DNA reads TGTGCCAGCACCGTGACTCTGGGACTGGTAAATCAGCCCCAGCATTTT.

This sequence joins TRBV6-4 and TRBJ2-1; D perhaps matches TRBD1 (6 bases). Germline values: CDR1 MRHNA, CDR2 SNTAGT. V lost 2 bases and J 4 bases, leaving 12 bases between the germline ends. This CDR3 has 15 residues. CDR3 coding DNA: TGTGCCAGCAGTGACGTGGGGACATCTTACAATGAGCAGTTCTTC. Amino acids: CASSDVGTSYNEQFF.

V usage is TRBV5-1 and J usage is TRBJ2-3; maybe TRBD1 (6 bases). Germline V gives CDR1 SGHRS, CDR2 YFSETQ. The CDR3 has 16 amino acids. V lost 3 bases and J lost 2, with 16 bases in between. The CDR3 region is CASSSTGFGHTDTQYF. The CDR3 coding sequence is TGCGCCAGCAGCTCTACAGGGTTTGGACACACAGATACGCAGTATTTT.